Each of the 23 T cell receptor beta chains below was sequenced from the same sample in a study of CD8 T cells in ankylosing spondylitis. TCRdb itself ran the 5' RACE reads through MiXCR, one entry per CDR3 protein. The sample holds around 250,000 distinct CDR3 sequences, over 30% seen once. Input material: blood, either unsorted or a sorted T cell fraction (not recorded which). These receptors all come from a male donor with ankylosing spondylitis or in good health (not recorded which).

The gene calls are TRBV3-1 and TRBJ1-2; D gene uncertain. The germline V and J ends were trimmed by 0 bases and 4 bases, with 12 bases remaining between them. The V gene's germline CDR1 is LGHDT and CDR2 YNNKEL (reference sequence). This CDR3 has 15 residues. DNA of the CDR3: TGTGCCAGCAGCCAAGACTGGACTTCCTTCTATGGCTACACCTTC. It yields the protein CASSQDWTSFYGYTF.

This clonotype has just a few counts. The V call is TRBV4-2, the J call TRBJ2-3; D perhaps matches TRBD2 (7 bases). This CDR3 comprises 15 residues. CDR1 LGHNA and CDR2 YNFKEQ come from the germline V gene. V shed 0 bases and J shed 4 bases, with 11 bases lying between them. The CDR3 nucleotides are TGTGCCAGCAGCCAAGAACGGGGGGCTCCAGATACGCAGTATTTT. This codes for CASSQERGAPDTQYF.

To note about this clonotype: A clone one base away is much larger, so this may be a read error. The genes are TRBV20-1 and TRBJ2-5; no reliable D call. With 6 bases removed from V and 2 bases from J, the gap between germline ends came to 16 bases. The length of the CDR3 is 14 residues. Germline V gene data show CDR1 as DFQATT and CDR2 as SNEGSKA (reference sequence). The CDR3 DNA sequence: TGCAGTGCCATGGCAAAGACGGCTCAAGAGACCCAGTACTTC. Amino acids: CSAMAKTAQETQYF.

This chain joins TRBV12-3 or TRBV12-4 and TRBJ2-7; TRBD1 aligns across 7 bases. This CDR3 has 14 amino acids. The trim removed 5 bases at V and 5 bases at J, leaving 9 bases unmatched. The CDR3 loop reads CASSAVGTANEQYF. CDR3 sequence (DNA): TGTGCCAGCAGTGCCGTCGGGACAGCCAACGAGCAGTACTTC.

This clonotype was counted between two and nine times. CDR3 sequence (DNA): TGTGCCAGCAGCCCCGGACCGAATTCACCCCTCCACTTT. It translates to CASSPGPNSPLHF. The V gene is TRBV7-9, the J gene TRBJ1-6; D gene unclear. Per the germline V gene, CDR1 is SEHNR and CDR2 is FQNEAQ (reference sequence). V dropped 5 bases and J dropped 7 bases, with 9 bases sitting between them. This CDR3 is built from 13 residues. Together with reference TRBV7-9 and TRBJ1-6, the CDR3 gives the full variable domain: DTGVSQNPRHKITKRGQNVTFRCDPISEHNRLYWYRQTLGQGPEFLTYFQNEAQLEKSRLLSDRFSAERPKGSFSTLEIQRTEQGDSAMYLCASSPGPNSPLHFGNGTRLTVT.

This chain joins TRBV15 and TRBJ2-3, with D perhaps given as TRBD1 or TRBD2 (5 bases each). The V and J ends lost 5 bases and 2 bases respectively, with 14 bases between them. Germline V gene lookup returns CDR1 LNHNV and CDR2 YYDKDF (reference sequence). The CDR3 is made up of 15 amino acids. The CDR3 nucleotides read TGTGCCACCAGCGGAGGAGGACAAACCACAGATACGCAGTATTTT. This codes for CATSGGGQTTDTQYF.

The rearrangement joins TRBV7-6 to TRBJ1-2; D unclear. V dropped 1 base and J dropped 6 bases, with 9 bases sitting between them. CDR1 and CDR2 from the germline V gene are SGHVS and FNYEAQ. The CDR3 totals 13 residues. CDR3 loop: CASSLVLGNGYTF. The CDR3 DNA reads TGTGCCAGCAGCTTAGTGCTGGGTAATGGCTACACCTTC.

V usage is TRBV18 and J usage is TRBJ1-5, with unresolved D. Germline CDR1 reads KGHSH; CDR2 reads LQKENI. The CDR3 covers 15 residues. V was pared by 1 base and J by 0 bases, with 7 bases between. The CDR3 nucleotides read TGTGCCAGCTCACCACGGGCAGATAGCAATCAGCCCCAGCATTTT. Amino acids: CASSPRADSNQPQHF.

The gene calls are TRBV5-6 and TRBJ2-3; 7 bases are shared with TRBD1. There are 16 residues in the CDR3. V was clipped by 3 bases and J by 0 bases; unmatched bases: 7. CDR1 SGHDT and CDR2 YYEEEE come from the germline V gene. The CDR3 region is CASSSAEGASTDTQYF. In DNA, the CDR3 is TGTGCCAGCAGCTCTGCAGAGGGGGCTAGCACAGATACGCAGTATTTT.

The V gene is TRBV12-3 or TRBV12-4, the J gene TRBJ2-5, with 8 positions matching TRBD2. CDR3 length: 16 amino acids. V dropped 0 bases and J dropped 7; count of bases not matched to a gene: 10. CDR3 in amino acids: CASSLAAGGQQLTQYF. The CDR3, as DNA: TGTGCCAGCAGTTTAGCTGCGGGGGGACAACAGCTGACCCAGTACTTC.

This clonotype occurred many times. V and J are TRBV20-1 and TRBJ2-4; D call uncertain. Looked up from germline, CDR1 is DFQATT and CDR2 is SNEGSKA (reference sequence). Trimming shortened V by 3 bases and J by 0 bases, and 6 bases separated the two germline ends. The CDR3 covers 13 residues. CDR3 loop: CSASSPAKNIQYF. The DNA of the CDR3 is TGCAGTGCTAGTTCGCCAGCCAAAAACATTCAGTACTTC.

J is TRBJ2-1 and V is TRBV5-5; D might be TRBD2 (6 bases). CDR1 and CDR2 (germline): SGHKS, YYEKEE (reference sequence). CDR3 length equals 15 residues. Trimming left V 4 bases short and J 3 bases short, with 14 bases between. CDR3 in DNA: TGTGCCAGCAGCCCGGGGGTAACAGGCTACAATGAGCAGTTCTTC. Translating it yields CASSPGVTGYNEQFF.

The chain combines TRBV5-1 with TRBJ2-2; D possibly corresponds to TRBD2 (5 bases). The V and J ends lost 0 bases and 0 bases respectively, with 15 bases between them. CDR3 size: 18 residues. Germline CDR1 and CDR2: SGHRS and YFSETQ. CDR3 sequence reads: CASSLAVRGASNTGELFF. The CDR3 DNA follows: TGCGCCAGCAGCTTGGCCGTACGGGGAGCATCGAACACCGGGGAGCTGTTTTTT.

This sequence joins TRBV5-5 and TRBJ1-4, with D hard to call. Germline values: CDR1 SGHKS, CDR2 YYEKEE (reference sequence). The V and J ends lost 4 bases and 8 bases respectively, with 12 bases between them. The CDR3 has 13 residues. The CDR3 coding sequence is TGTGCCAGCAGCCGGGTTCCGGGGGAAAAACTGTTTTTT. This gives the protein CASSRVPGEKLFF. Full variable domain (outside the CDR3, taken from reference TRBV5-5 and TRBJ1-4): DAGVTQSPTHLIKTRGQQVTLRCSPISGHKSVSWYQQVLGQGPQFIFQYYEKEERGRGNFPDRFSARQFPNYSSELNVNALLLGDSALYLCASSRVPGEKLFFGSGTQLSVL.

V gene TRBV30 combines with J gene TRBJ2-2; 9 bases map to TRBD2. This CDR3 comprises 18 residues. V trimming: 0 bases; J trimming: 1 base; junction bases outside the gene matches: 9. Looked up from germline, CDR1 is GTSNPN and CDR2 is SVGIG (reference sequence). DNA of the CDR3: TGTGCCTGGAGTGTACACTCAAGCGGGGGGCGGAACACCGGGGAGCTGTTTTTT. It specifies CAWSVHSSGGRNTGELFF.

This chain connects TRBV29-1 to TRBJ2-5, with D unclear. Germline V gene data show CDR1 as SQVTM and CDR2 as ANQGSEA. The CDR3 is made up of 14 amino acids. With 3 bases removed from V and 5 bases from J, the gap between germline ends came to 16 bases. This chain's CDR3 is CSVENRAGAETQYF. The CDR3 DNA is TGCAGCGTTGAGAACCGGGCTGGCGCGGAGACCCAGTACTTC.

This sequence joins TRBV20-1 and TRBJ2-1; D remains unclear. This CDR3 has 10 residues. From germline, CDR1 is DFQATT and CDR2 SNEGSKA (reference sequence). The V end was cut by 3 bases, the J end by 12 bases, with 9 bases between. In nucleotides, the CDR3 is TGCAGTGCTAGGGAATGGGTGCAGTTCTTC. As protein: CSAREWVQFF.

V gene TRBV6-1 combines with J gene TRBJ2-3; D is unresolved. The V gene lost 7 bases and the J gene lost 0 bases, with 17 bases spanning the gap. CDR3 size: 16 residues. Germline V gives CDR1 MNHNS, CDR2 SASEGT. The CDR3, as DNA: TGTGCCAGCACAAACCTGGGCGGTGCTAGCACAGATACGCAGTATTTT. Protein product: CASTNLGGASTDTQYF.

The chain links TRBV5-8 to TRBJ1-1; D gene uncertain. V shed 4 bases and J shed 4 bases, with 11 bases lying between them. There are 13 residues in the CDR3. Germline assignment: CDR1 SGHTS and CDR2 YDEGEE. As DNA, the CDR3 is TGTGCCAGCAGCCTTAGTATTGCCACTGAAGCTTTCTTT. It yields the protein CASSLSIATEAFF.

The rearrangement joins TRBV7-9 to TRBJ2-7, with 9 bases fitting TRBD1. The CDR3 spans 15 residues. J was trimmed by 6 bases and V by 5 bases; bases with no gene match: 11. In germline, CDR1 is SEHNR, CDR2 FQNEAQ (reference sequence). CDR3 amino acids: CASSLGPGQGGEQYF. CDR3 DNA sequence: TGTGCCAGCAGCCTAGGACCGGGACAGGGTGGCGAGCAGTACTTC.

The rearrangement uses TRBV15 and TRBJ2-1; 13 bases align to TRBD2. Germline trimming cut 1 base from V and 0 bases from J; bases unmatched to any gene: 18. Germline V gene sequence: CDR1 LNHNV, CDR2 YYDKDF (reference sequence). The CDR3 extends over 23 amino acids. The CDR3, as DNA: TGTGCCACCAGCAGAGGACTAGCGGGGGGCATACCCAAACCAGGAGGCTCCTACAATGAGCAGTTCTTC. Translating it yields CATSRGLAGGIPKPGGSYNEQFF.

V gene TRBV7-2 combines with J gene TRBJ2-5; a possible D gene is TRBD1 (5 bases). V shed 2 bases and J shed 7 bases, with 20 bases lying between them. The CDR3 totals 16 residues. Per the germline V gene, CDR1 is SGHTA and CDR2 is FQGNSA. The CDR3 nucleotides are TGTGCCAGCAGCTTAATTGGGGATTATACAAGGGGGACCCAGTACTTC. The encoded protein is CASSLIGDYTRGTQYF.

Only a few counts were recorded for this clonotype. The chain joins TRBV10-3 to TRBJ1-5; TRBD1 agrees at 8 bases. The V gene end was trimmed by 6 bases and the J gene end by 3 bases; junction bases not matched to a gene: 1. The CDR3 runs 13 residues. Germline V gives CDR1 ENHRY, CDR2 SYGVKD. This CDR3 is CAIRGQDNQPQHF. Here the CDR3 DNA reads TGTGCCATCAGGGGACAGGACAATCAGCCCCAGCATTTT.